Sequencing of this T cell receptor beta chain was carried out in a study of siplizumab effects on memory and regulatory T cells. Comment on this clone: Its cognate antigen is unknown.

Libraries were prepared by immunoSEQ multiplex PCR; TCRdb keeps only in-frame clonotypes and omits some of them. The data contain some 110,000 clones, roughly 94% of them seen just once; the ten biggest clones take up about 1.8%. This CDR3 is built from 14 residues. The germline CDR1 and CDR2 sequences are SGHNT and YYREEE (reference sequence). Trimming took 4 bases from V and 5 from J; bases not matched to a gene: 9. Regarding the study as a whole: Alloreactive sequences tracing back to unstimulated CD4+ memory cells were significantly reduced by siplizumab. It was never confirmed that proliferating Tregs from siplizumab cultures were suppressive. Unstimulated subset assignment was obtained for only a minor fraction of alloreactive clones. The Treg-derived share of mappable alloreactive CD4+ clones averaged about 74% with siplizumab and 26.9% in controls.

This TCR was sampled from a human donor in good health. The V gene is TRBV5-4, the J gene TRBJ2-7; 7 nucleotides match TRBD1. Sequenced: non-Treg CD4+ T cells sorted from blood. The CDR3 nucleotides read TGTGCCAGCAGCATGGGACAGACTCGGGACGAGCAGTACTTC. It specifies CASSMGQTRDEQYF.